This is a list of T cell receptor beta chains from one sample in a study of response to subunit inactivated influenza vaccine. TCRdb fed the RT-PCR reads into MiXCR, producing one record per CDR3 protein. The profile covers 450,000 to 600,000 distinct CDR3 sequences, with about 15% appearing a single time and approximately 3% taken by the ten largest. Sequenced material: CD4+ T cells sorted from PBMCs, taken around 25 months after vaccination. These receptor sequences come from a man between 50 and 69 years old who received an inactivated influenza vaccine. The CDR3 runs from the conserved cysteine through the conserved F or W. Each record gives: J gene, V gene, clone size, CDR3 length, D gene, CDR3 protein, CDR3 DNA. A D gene is named only where the DNA matches it firmly. Clone size is given for some rows only: seen once, a few or many times, or a class if the clone is expanded.

>TRBJ1-1|TRBV18|many|13|-
CASSPPGNTEAFF
TGTGCCAGCTCACCACCGGGGAATACTGAAGCTTTCTTT
>TRBJ2-1|TRBV28|once|14|TRBD2
CASTKGTSGNEQFF
TGTGCCAGCACCAAGGGGACTAGCGGAAATGAGCAGTTCTTC
>TRBJ1-2|TRBV4-1|few|19|TRBD1
CASSQDSSFWRGRGPSDTF
TGCGCCAGCAGCCAAGATTCATCATTCTGGAGGGGGCGAGGCCCCTCAGATACCTTC
>TRBJ1-2|TRBV12-3/TRBV12-4|many|13|-
CASSLGRGYGYTF
TGTGCCAGCAGTTTAGGCAGGGGTTATGGCTACACCTTC
>TRBJ1-6|TRBV7-8|few|15|-
CASSTLGWGNSPLHF
TGTGCCAGCAGCACCCTCGGGTGGGGGAATTCACCCCTCCACTTT
>TRBJ2-3|TRBV20-1|many|13|TRBD2
CSAQTSGTDTQYF
TGCAGTGCTCAAACTAGCGGCACAGATACGCAGTATTTT
>TRBJ2-3|TRBV10-3|many|15|TRBD2
CAISPTSGSTDTQYF
TGTGCCATCAGCCCCACTAGCGGAAGCACAGATACGCAGTATTTT
>TRBJ2-1|TRBV7-2|-|15|TRBD2
CASSLVRGVYNEQFF
TGTGCCAGCAGCTTAGTACGGGGGGTCTACAATGAGCAGTTCTTC
>TRBJ2-1|TRBV6-1|-|14|-
CATRSDSSYNEQFF
TGTGCCACCAGGTCGGATAGCTCCTACAATGAGCAGTTCTTC
>TRBJ2-2|TRBV11-2|-|14|-
CASSLRAGTGELFF
TGTGCCAGCAGCTTGAGGGCGGGGACCGGGGAGCTGTTTTTT
>TRBJ2-3|TRBV5-1|few|15|TRBD2
CASSWTSGSGDTQYF
TGCGCCAGCAGCTGGACTAGCGGGAGCGGGGATACGCAGTATTTT
>TRBJ2-2|TRBV10-3|-|13|-
CAGRTGDTGELFF
TGTGCCGGGAGGACAGGAGACACCGGGGAGCTGTTTTTT
>TRBJ1-2|TRBV29-1|few|14|-
CSVRPNGVGYGYTF
TGCAGCGTTCGGCCAAACGGAGTGGGCTATGGCTACACCTTC
>TRBJ2-3|TRBV4-2|-|17|TRBD2
CASSQEGLAGITDTQYF
TGTGCCAGCAGCCAAGAGGGCCTAGCGGGGATCACAGATACGCAGTATTTT
>TRBJ1-2|TRBV6-2/TRBV6-3|-|13|-
CASRIGQYYGYTF
TGTGCCAGCAGAATAGGACAGTACTATGGCTACACCTTC
>TRBJ1-1|TRBV10-3|-|13|-
CAISDLVGIEAFF
TGTGCCATCAGTGATCTAGTGGGCATTGAAGCTTTCTTT
>TRBJ1-2|TRBV12-3/TRBV12-4|few|15|TRBD1
CASSLAYRGGGGYTF
TGTGCCAGCAGTTTAGCGTACAGGGGAGGTGGTGGCTACACCTTC
>TRBJ1-5|TRBV3-1|many|15|-
CASSQSVRSGGSQHF
TGTGCCAGCAGCCAAAGTGTCAGGTCCGGTGGGTCCCAGCATTTT
>TRBJ2-5|TRBV5-1|few|14|TRBD1
CASSTQGAQETQYF
TGCGCCAGCAGTACACAGGGGGCCCAAGAGACCCAGTACTTC
>TRBJ2-1|TRBV20-1|many|15|-
CSAWGSGTGFNEQFF
TGCAGTGCTTGGGGTAGCGGGACAGGATTCAATGAGCAGTTCTTC
>TRBJ2-3|TRBV20-1|many|15|-
CSASPPEYRTDTQYF
TGCAGTGCTAGCCCCCCGGAATACCGCACAGATACGCAGTATTTT
>TRBJ2-3|TRBV4-1|-|13|-
CASSKNLADTQYF
TGCGCCAGCAGCAAGAATTTGGCAGATACGCAGTATTTT
>TRBJ2-2|TRBV24-1|few|15|-
CATSDSITNTGELFF
TGTGCCACCAGTGATTCTATAACGAACACCGGGGAGCTGTTTTTT